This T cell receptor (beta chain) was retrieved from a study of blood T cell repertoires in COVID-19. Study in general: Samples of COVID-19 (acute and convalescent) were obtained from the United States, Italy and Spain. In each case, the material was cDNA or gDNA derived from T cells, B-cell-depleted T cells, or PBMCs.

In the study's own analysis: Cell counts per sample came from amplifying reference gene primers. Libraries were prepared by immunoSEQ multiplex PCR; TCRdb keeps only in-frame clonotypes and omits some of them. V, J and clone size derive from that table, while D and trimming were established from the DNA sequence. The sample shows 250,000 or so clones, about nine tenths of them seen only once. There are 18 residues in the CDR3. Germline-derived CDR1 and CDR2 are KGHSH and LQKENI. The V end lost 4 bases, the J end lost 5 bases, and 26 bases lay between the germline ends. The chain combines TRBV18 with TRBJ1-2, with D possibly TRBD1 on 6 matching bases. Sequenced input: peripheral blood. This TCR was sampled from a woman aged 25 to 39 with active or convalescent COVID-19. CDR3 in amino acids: CASSLKTGTPAHFYGYTF. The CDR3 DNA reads TGTGCCAGCTCACTAAAAACCGGGACACCCGCCCACTTTTATGGCTACACCTTC.